The 19 T cell receptor beta chains in this list originate from one sample, sequenced in a study of radiation and T cells in renal cell carcinoma. Stated time point: baseline pretreatment blood. Regarding treatment: 15 Gy SBRT to primary tumor, nephrectomy 4 weeks later. Sequencing used immunoSEQ multiplex PCR; TCRdb keeps in-frame clones, though not all of them. Among some 150,000 clones, 70% to 90% were seen once, and the ten largest hold 20% to 25%. The material was blood, obtained from a patient whose treatment included radiotherapy and nephrectomy. The receptor set was obtained from a woman between 50 and 59 years old with renal cell carcinoma.

V and J are TRBV29-1 and TRBJ2-1; 7 positions agree with TRBD2. Germline values: CDR1 SQVTM, CDR2 ANQGSEA. CDR3 length equals 12 residues. The trim removed 3 bases at V and 8 bases at J, leaving 4 bases unmatched. CDR3 amino acids: CSVELAGDEQFF. In DNA, the CDR3 is TGCAGCGTTGAGTTGGCGGGGGATGAGCAGTTCTTC.

This clone was counted a few times. This chain connects TRBV6-1 to TRBJ1-5, with D unresolved. This CDR3 comprises 16 residues. Trimming shortened V by 2 bases and J by 0 bases, and 11 bases separated the two germline ends. CDR1 is MNHNS and CDR2 is SASEGT in the germline V gene. CDR3 in DNA: TGTGCCAGCAGTGAAATGGCGGGATATAGCAATCAGCCCCAGCATTTT. It is translated as CASSEMAGYSNQPQHF.

The chain has TRBV7-2 and TRBJ1-5; no clear D gene. Trimming cost V 1 base and J 4 bases, with 2 bases left between them. Germline V lookup: CDR1 SGHTA, CDR2 FQGNSA. This CDR3 contains 12 residues. The CDR3 DNA sequence: TGTGCCAGCAGCTTAGTTAATCAGCCCCAGCATTTT. Encoded protein: CASSLVNQPQHF. Full variable domain (remainder filled in from reference TRBV7-2 and TRBJ1-5): GAGVSQSPSNKVTEKGKDVELRCDPISGHTALYWYRQSLGQGLEFLIYFQGNSAPDKSGLPSDRFSAERTGGSVSTLTIQRTQQEDSAVYLCASSLVNQPQHFGDGTRLSIL.

The rearrangement uses TRBV30 and TRBJ1-1, with no clear D. The CDR3 is 11 residues long. The V gene's germline CDR1 is GTSNPN and CDR2 SVGIG (reference sequence). V was clipped by 3 bases and J by 7 bases, with 9 bases between them. The CDR3 is CAWRDVGEAFF. DNA of the CDR3: TGTGCCTGGAGGGACGTCGGTGAAGCTTTCTTT.

The genes are TRBV5-6 and TRBJ1-5; 10 bases match TRBD1. Looked up from germline, CDR1 is SGHDT and CDR2 is YYEEEE. Unmatched junction bases numbered 7, after V lost 4 bases and J lost 6 bases. CDR3 size: 15 residues. CDR3 DNA sequence: TGTGCCAGCAGCGCCGGGACAGGGGAGAGTCAGCCCCAGCATTTT. Translating gives CASSAGTGESQPQHF.

The chain couples TRBV25-1 to TRBJ1-4; 8 bases match TRBD1. The junction had 3 bases not matched to a gene; V was cut back by 6 bases and J by 6 bases. CDR1 is MGHDK, CDR2 SYGVNS, per germline. The CDR3 is 13 residues long. The CDR3 bases are TGTGCCAGCAGGGACAGGGTGGATGAAAAACTGTTTTTT. This encodes CASRDRVDEKLFF.

The V call is TRBV7-2, the J call TRBJ2-7; D ambiguous. The CDR3 has 16 residues. Germline lookup yields CDR1 SGHTA and CDR2 FQGNSA. V lost 2 bases and J 0 bases, leaving 14 bases between the germline ends. The CDR3 bases are TGTGCCAGCAGCTTACTCTTCGAGGATTACTCCTACGAGCAGTACTTC. It encodes CASSLLFEDYSYEQYF.

This clone has a handful of counts. The junction does not match germline at one end; this may be a read error. As DNA, the CDR3 is TGTGCCAGCAGTGAAGTCGGACCCCTTCCAATTTTT. The encoded protein is CASSEVGPLPIF. J is TRBJ2-2 and V is TRBV2; D is uncertain. This CDR3 has 12 residues. Germline V gene lookup returns CDR1 SNHLY and CDR2 FYNNEI. The full variable domain, in which reference TRBV2 and TRBJ2-2 provide the parts outside the CDR3, is EPEVTQTPSHQVTQMGQEVILRCVPISNHLYFYWYRQILGQKVEFLVSFYNNEISEKSEIFDDQFSVERPDGSNFTLKIRSTKLEDSAMYFCASSEVGPLPIFGEGSRLTVL.

In this sample, this clone turned up a few times. The chain has TRBV4-3 and TRBJ1-2; the D gene is possibly TRBD1 (5 bases). CDR1 LGHNA and CDR2 YSLEER come from the germline V gene. The length of the CDR3 is 13 residues. Trimming shortened V by 1 base and J by 4 bases, and 7 bases separated the two germline ends. The CDR3 DNA reads TGCGCCAGCAGCCAAGGGGACGTCTATGGCTACACCTTC. It is translated as CASSQGDVYGYTF.

The chain joins TRBV2 to TRBJ2-3, with a tentative D call TRBD2 (5 bases). The V and J ends lost 7 bases and 4 bases respectively, with 9 bases between them. The CDR3 loop spans 12 amino acids. Looked up from germline, CDR1 is SNHLY and CDR2 is FYNNEI. The CDR3 DNA reads as TGTGCCAGCAAGAGGGAAGCAGATACGCAGTATTTT. It encodes CASKREADTQYF.

The rearrangement links TRBV7-2 to TRBJ1-2; a weak D match, TRBD1 (6 bases). The CDR3 length is 14 residues. Germline assignment: CDR1 SGHTA and CDR2 FQGNSA. V was trimmed by 1 base and J by 7 bases, leaving 13 bases between them. Here the CDR3 reads CASSLGPRGGGYTF. CDR3 coding DNA: TGTGCCAGCAGCTTAGGCCCCAGGGGAGGTGGCTACACCTTC.

V and J are TRBV19 and TRBJ2-5; D may be TRBD2 (5 bases). CDR1 and CDR2 from the germline V gene are LNHDA and SQIVND (reference sequence). CDR3 length equals 16 residues. The ends were cut back, 0 bases at V and 1 base at J, with 12 bases in the middle. CDR3 sequence: CASSIDLASSQETQYF. The CDR3 nucleotides read TGTGCCAGTAGTATAGATCTGGCTAGCAGCCAAGAGACCCAGTACTTC.

This rearrangement joins TRBV7-2 to TRBJ2-7; D might be TRBD2 (6 bases). The CDR3 totals 19 residues. Germline V gene sequence: CDR1 SGHTA, CDR2 FQGNSA. V dropped 2 bases and J dropped 0 bases, with 23 bases sitting between them. The CDR3 protein is CASSLMRGGGYLSSYEQYF. Here the CDR3 DNA reads TGTGCCAGCAGCTTAATGCGGGGCGGAGGTTACCTGAGCTCCTACGAGCAGTACTTC.

V usage is TRBV19 and J usage is TRBJ1-5, with D uncertain. V was clipped by 7 bases and J by 3 bases, with 10 bases between them. This CDR3 region has 13 residues. Germline V gives CDR1 LNHDA, CDR2 SQIVND (reference sequence). CDR3 coding DNA: TGTGCCAGTAATCGGACTCCCAATCAGCCCCAGCATTTT. This translates into CASNRTPNQPQHF.

This clone has a single count. The rearrangement links TRBV10-3 to TRBJ1-1; the match to TRBD1 covers 7 bases. The germline V gene encodes CDR1 ENHRY and CDR2 SYGVKD. J lost 1 base, V lost 7 bases, and 6 bases had no gene match. The CDR3 has 14 amino acids. The CDR3 region is CAIKGAVENTEAFF. The CDR3, as DNA: TGTGCCATCAAGGGGGCGGTTGAGAACACTGAAGCTTTCTTT.

This chain joins TRBV10-3 and TRBJ2-3; 7 positions agree with TRBD1. The CDR3 has 17 residues. V trimming: 2 bases; J trimming: 5 bases; junction bases outside the gene matches: 13. Germline V gene data show CDR1 as ENHRY and CDR2 as SYGVKD. The CDR3 here is CAISEPDTGTDGDTQYF. In DNA form, the CDR3 reads TGTGCCATCAGTGAGCCTGATACCGGGACAGACGGAGATACGCAGTATTTT.

The chain joins TRBV4-3 to TRBJ1-6; possible D gene TRBD1, 6 bases. Per the germline V gene, CDR1 is LGHNA and CDR2 is YSLEER. Trimming removed 0 bases from V and 7 bases from J, with 10 bases in between. This CDR3 is built from 15 residues. The CDR3 DNA sequence: TGCGCCAGCAGCCAAGAGTCGGGGGGCAATTCACCCCTCCACTTT. Translation: CASSQESGGNSPLHF.

The chain combines TRBV4-3 with TRBJ2-1; TRBD2 aligns across 8 bases. Germline trimming cut 0 bases from V and 5 bases from J; bases unmatched to any gene: 9. This CDR3 contains 17 residues. The germline CDR1 and CDR2 sequences are LGHNA and YSLEER. Written as DNA, the CDR3 is TGCGCCAGCAGCCAAGAGGGCAGCGGGAGTGGCCACAATGAGCAGTTCTTC. It is translated as CASSQEGSGSGHNEQFF.

The chain employs TRBV7-3 and TRBJ2-5; D is uncertain. The V gene's germline CDR1 is SGHTA and CDR2 FQGTGA. Trimming took off 4 bases at V and 5 bases at J, with 14 bases between the two ends. The CDR3 sequence is 14 residues long. The CDR3 nucleotides are TGTGCCAGCAGCTCAGGAGATTCGGCGGAGACCCAGTACTTC. Encoded protein: CASSSGDSAETQYF.